One sample yielded the 23 T cell receptor beta chains listed below, sequenced in a study of cytomegalovirus exposure and HLA in healthy donors. PCR employed 60 Vbeta and 13 Jbeta primers. This table comes from immunoSEQ multiplex PCR, and its TCRdb copy is limited to in-frame clones, with some not included. There are about 190,000 clones in the sample; about 85% occur only once, and 1% lies in the top ten. What was sequenced was PBMCs. These receptors were collected from a boy between 2 and 10 years old in good health and CMV-seronegative.

CDR3 nucleotides: TGTGCCAGCACTCCAGGGTCCTACACCCTCGATGGCTACACCTTC. Its translation is CASTPGSYTLDGYTF. The rearrangement links TRBV28 to TRBJ1-2; D perhaps matches TRBD1 (5 bases). The V end lost 7 bases, the J end lost 6 bases, and 21 bases lay between the germline ends. This CDR3 is 15 amino acids long. The germline V gene has CDR1 MDHEN and CDR2 SYDVKM.

The V gene is TRBV19, the J gene TRBJ1-2; unclear D gene. CDR3 length: 17 residues. Deletions cut 4 bases from V and 2 bases from J, with 20 bases between. Germline V CDR1 and CDR2: LNHDA, SQIVND (reference sequence). DNA of the CDR3: TGTGCCAGTAGTACCCCCGGAGGGAGGGTATTAAACTATGGCTACACCTTC. Translated, it gives CASSTPGGRVLNYGYTF.

The rearrangement joins TRBV27 to TRBJ1-1; D gene uncertain. The V gene's germline CDR1 is MNHEY and CDR2 SMNVEV (reference sequence). The length of the CDR3 is 14 residues. Trimming pared 3 bases from V and 4 bases from J, leaving 12 bases between. The CDR3 spells CASSFGPAGTEAFF. Here the CDR3 DNA reads TGTGCCAGCAGTTTTGGCCCGGCGGGCACTGAAGCTTTCTTT.

V gene TRBV5-4 combines with J gene TRBJ1-6; TRBD1 matches at 12 bases. The CDR3 has 16 amino acids. The germline gives CDR1 SGHNT, CDR2 YYREEE (reference sequence). V was pared by 3 bases and J by 10 bases, with 8 bases of the junction left unmatched. In DNA, the CDR3 is TGTGCCAGCAGCTCGCCAACCGGGACAGGGGGCTCACCCCTCCACTTT. Its protein is CASSSPTGTGGSPLHF. The full variable domain, completed using reference TRBV5-4 and TRBJ1-6, is ETGVTQSPTHLIKTRGQQVTLRCSSQSGHNTVSWYQQALGQGPQFIFQYYREEENGRGNFPPRFSGLQFPNYSSELNVNALELDDSALYLCASSSPTGTGGSPLHFGNGTRLTVT.

The chain is built from TRBV29-1 and TRBJ1-1; 7 nucleotides agree with TRBD1. Losses at the gene ends were 4 bases for V and 7 bases for J; bases not matched to a gene: 12. In germline, CDR1 is SQVTM, CDR2 ANQGSEA. The CDR3 loop spans 14 amino acids. The CDR3 DNA reads as TGCAGCGTTGGAGGGGTAGGGACAGACTATGAAGCTTTCTTT. It encodes CSVGGVGTDYEAFF. Looking up the rest from reference TRBV29-1 and TRBJ1-1 gives the full variable domain: SAVISQKPSRDICQRGTSLTIQCQVDSQVTMMFWYRQQPGQSLTLIATANQGSEATYESGFVIDKFPISRPNLTFSTLTVSNMSPEDSSIYLCSVGGVGTDYEAFFGQGTRLTVV.

V gene TRBV5-6 combines with J gene TRBJ2-1, with TRBD1 matching over 9 bases. Germline trimming cut 5 bases from V and 5 bases from J; bases unmatched to any gene: 11. Germline CDR1 and CDR2: SGHDT and YYEEEE. The length of the CDR3 is 16 residues. The DNA for the CDR3 is TGTGCCAGCAGGCCGGGACAGGGACGATACGACAATGAGCAGTTCTTC. Amino acids: CASRPGQGRYDNEQFF.

This sequence joins TRBV19 and TRBJ2-6, with D unresolved. From germline, CDR1 is LNHDA and CDR2 SQIVND (reference sequence). V shed 2 bases and J shed 1 base, with 6 bases lying between them. CDR3 length: 15 residues. Here the CDR3 reads CASSIIPSGANVLTF. The CDR3 coding sequence is TGTGCCAGTAGTATAATCCCTTCTGGGGCCAACGTCCTGACTTTC.

This clone has a handful of counts. The chain joins TRBV4-2 to TRBJ2-5; D ambiguous. The CDR3 extends over 12 amino acids. Per germline, CDR1 LGHNA and CDR2 YNFKEQ. V lost 0 bases and J 6 bases, leaving 5 bases between the germline ends. DNA of the CDR3: TGTGCCAGCAGCCAAGATTCAAAGACCCAGTACTTC. It translates to CASSQDSKTQYF.

The chain has TRBV6-1 and TRBJ2-7, with TRBD1 matching 7 bases. This CDR3 has 15 residues. V shed 6 bases and J 0 bases; nucleotides not matched to a gene: 8. CDR1 and CDR2 from the germline V gene are MNHNS and SASEGT. This CDR3 reads CASRTGYLTSYEQYF. CDR3 bases: TGTGCCAGCAGGACAGGGTACCTAACCTCCTACGAGCAGTACTTC.

The chain couples TRBV13 to TRBJ2-5; possible D gene TRBD2, 6 bases. The CDR3 has 13 amino acids. CDR1 and CDR2 (germline): PRHDT, FYEKMQ (reference sequence). V was pared by 5 bases and J by 5 bases, with 12 bases between. The CDR3 protein is CASSLSGLETQYF. In nucleotides, the CDR3 is TGTGCCAGCAGCCTGAGCGGGCTGGAGACCCAGTACTTC.

The CDR3 spells CASSLDRGRLFNTEAFF. CDR3 DNA: TGTGCCAGCAGTTTAGACAGGGGGCGACTCTTCAACACTGAAGCTTTCTTT. The rearrangement uses TRBV28 and TRBJ1-1, with TRBD1 matching 10 bases. Germline-derived CDR1 and CDR2 are MDHEN and SYDVKM. V dropped 2 bases and J dropped 2; count of bases not matched to a gene: 8. The CDR3 runs 17 residues.

The chain couples TRBV28 to TRBJ2-2; D is possibly TRBD1 (5 bases). V lost 0 bases and J 8 bases, leaving 16 bases between the germline ends. The CDR3 is 16 residues long. The germline CDR1 and CDR2 sequences are MDHEN and SYDVKM. For the CDR3, the DNA is TGTGCCAGCAGTTTATGGTCAGGGTTATCAGTTGGGGAGCTGTTTTTT. Translating it yields CASSLWSGLSVGELFF.

The chain uses TRBV30 and TRBJ1-5; the D is unclear. Germline loops: CDR1 GTSNPN, CDR2 SVGIG (reference sequence). The V and J ends lost 1 base and 3 bases respectively, with 13 bases between them. The CDR3 length is 15 residues. The CDR3 loop reads CAWSGGLSYNQPQHF. The CDR3 DNA sequence: TGTGCCTGGAGTGGCGGGCTTTCTTACAATCAGCCCCAGCATTTT.

The chain carries TRBV5-5 and TRBJ2-1, with 8 bases fitting TRBD2. The germline CDR1 and CDR2 sequences are SGHKS and YYEKEE (reference sequence). V gave up 2 bases and J gave up 2 bases; unmatched junction bases: 3. The CDR3 has 15 amino acids. CDR3 protein: CASSFAGGPYNEQFF. The CDR3 nucleotides are TGTGCCAGCAGCTTCGCGGGGGGACCCTACAATGAGCAGTTCTTC.

Remarks on this clone: The junction shows a germline mismatch at one end, possibly a read error. The V gene is TRBV7-7, the J gene TRBJ1-3; no reliable D call. The CDR3 sequence is 15 residues long. CDR1 is SSHAT, CDR2 FNYEAQ, per germline (reference sequence). For the CDR3, the DNA is TGTGCTAGCAGCCTGCTCGCCGGCTCTGGAAACACCATATATTTT. Translation: CASSLLAGSGNTIYF. Full variable domain (rest looked up from reference TRBV7-7 and TRBJ1-3): GAGVSQSPRYKVTKRGQDVTLRCDPISSHATLYWYQQALGQGPEFLTYFNYEAQPDKSGLPSDRFSAERPEGSISTLTIQRTEQRDSAMYRCASSLLAGSGNTIYFGEGSWLTVV.

This clone was seen only a few times. This chain connects TRBV28 to TRBJ2-2, with 7 bases identical to TRBD2. Germline trimming cut 5 bases from V and 3 bases from J; bases unmatched to any gene: 3. Germline lookup yields CDR1 MDHEN and CDR2 SYDVKM. The CDR3 is 14 amino acids. The CDR3 protein is CASSPGLDTGELFF. The CDR3 bases are TGTGCCAGCAGTCCCGGACTAGACACCGGGGAGCTGTTTTTT.

This rearrangement joins TRBV29-1 to TRBJ2-5; maybe TRBD2 (6 bases). The V gene's germline CDR1 is SQVTM and CDR2 ANQGSEA. The CDR3 consists of 11 residues. V lost 8 bases to trimming and J lost 2 bases, with 9 bases between them. The CDR3 DNA sequence: TGCAGCCTCGGACTACAAGAGACCCAGTACTTC. Its protein is CSLGLQETQYF.

The chain couples TRBV29-1 to TRBJ1-1, with D unresolved. This CDR3 has 15 amino acids. Germline CDR1 reads SQVTM; CDR2 reads ANQGSEA. The V end was cut by 4 bases, the J end by 4 bases, with 19 bases between. The chain's CDR3 is CSVVEFGGLSTEAFF. The CDR3 DNA follows: TGCAGCGTTGTAGAGTTTGGAGGGTTGAGCACTGAAGCTTTCTTT.

This rearrangement joins TRBV6-1 to TRBJ1-2; TRBD1 aligns across 10 bases. With V trimmed by 6 bases and J by 4 bases, 5 bases remained unmatched. The CDR3 is 14 residues long. The germline V gene has CDR1 MNHNS and CDR2 SASEGT. CDR3 coding DNA: TGTGCCAGCAGGGGGACAGGGGCGCCCTATGGCTACACCTTC. Its protein product is CASRGTGAPYGYTF.

This clone was detected a few times. The chain employs TRBV5-6 and TRBJ2-1; D is unresolved. CDR1 is SGHDT and CDR2 is YYEEEE in the germline V gene. V lost 4 bases to trimming and J lost 0 bases, with 11 bases between them. The CDR3 covers 15 residues. The CDR3 loop reads CASSPLRSSYNEQFF. In nucleotides, the CDR3 is TGTGCCAGCAGCCCCTTAAGGAGCTCCTACAATGAGCAGTTCTTC.

This clone was seen only once. The chain is built from TRBV5-5 and TRBJ2-2; 7 nucleotides match TRBD2. CDR1 SGHKS and CDR2 YYEKEE come from the germline V gene (reference sequence). The CDR3 loop spans 17 amino acids. V lost 0 bases, J lost 0 bases, and 5 bases stayed unmatched. DNA for the CDR3: TGTGCCAGCAGCTTGGGGAGCGGGGTAGCGAACACCGGGGAGCTGTTTTTT. It yields the protein CASSLGSGVANTGELFF.

This clone was observed a single time. The V and J genes are TRBV2 and TRBJ2-7; TRBD2 agrees at 9 bases. This CDR3 has 11 residues. V lost 6 bases and J lost 7; bases outside the gene matches: 1. CDR1 is SNHLY, CDR2 FYNNEI, per germline. The CDR3 loop reads CASRRGGEQYF. The CDR3 nucleotides read TGTGCCAGCAGGCGGGGGGGGGAGCAGTACTTC.

The gene calls are TRBV4-1 and TRBJ2-3; 10 nucleotides match TRBD2. Germline V CDR1 and CDR2: MGHRA, YSYEKL. V was clipped by 1 base and J by 0 bases; unmatched bases: 7. The CDR3 consists of 18 residues. CDR3 amino acids: CASSQASGGPSSTDTQYF. The DNA for the CDR3 is TGCGCCAGCAGCCAAGCTAGCGGGGGCCCCTCTAGCACAGATACGCAGTATTTT.